These T cell receptor beta chains were read from a single sample in a study of OX40 agonist ivuxolimab in advanced cancers. This table comes from immunoSEQ multiplex PCR, and its TCRdb copy is limited to in-frame clones, with some not included. Among around 65,000 clones listed, around 90% were seen once. Here the sequenced sample was CD4+ or CD8+ T cells sorted from blood, taken in a trial of the OX40 agonist ivuxolimab. These receptors all come from an adult with an advanced solid tumor such as melanoma, head and neck, liver or kidney cancer. Both conserved end residues are trimmed from each CDR3. The order of the fields is V gene, D gene, J gene, CDR3 protein. The D gene is left open where the match is weak.

v_call: TRBV7-7; d_call: TRBD2; j_call: TRBJ2-5; cdr3_aa: ASSAGIAGVETQY
v_call: TRBV5-8; d_call: TRBD1; j_call: TRBJ2-7; cdr3_aa: ASSLPGQGVNEQY
v_call: TRBV10-1; d_call: TRBD2; j_call: TRBJ2-1; cdr3_aa: ASSEDPPSGSRLDEQF
v_call: TRBV4-1; d_call: TRBD1; j_call: TRBJ2-3; cdr3_aa: ASSQDPNRGWADTQY
v_call: TRBV7-8; d_call: TRBD1; j_call: TRBJ1-5; cdr3_aa: ASSLGQGRSQPQH
v_call: TRBV18; d_call: .; j_call: TRBJ2-1; cdr3_aa: ASSPLAGGEQF
v_call: TRBV4-2; d_call: .; j_call: TRBJ2-1; cdr3_aa: ASSLRGHDEQF
v_call: TRBV10-3; d_call: TRBD1; j_call: TRBJ1-4; cdr3_aa: AIGGTGDEKLF
v_call: TRBV19; d_call: .; j_call: TRBJ1-5; cdr3_aa: ASSIVGRGTPNQPQH
v_call: TRBV7-2; d_call: TRBD2; j_call: TRBJ2-1; cdr3_aa: ASSLSRLAGEGEQF
v_call: TRBV7-9; d_call: .; j_call: TRBJ2-7; cdr3_aa: ASSYLGEQY
v_call: TRBV19; d_call: TRBD2; j_call: TRBJ2-2; cdr3_aa: ASSDLGAGTTTGELF
v_call: TRBV6-1; d_call: .; j_call: .; cdr3_aa: ASSEIRYEQY
v_call: TRBV19; d_call: TRBD2; j_call: TRBJ2-3; cdr3_aa: ASSILGLAETSASYGWGTDTQY
v_call: TRBV19; d_call: TRBD1; j_call: TRBJ1-5; cdr3_aa: ASTQDRARQPQH
v_call: TRBV5-4; d_call: .; j_call: TRBJ2-7; cdr3_aa: ASSFNNYEQY
v_call: TRBV28; d_call: .; j_call: TRBJ2-1; cdr3_aa: ASRLRAETQF
v_call: TRBV18; d_call: .; j_call: TRBJ2-6; cdr3_aa: ASSRSQLSGANVLT
v_call: TRBV5-4; d_call: .; j_call: TRBJ2-1; cdr3_aa: ASSSDFPLRYNEQF
v_call: TRBV5-4; d_call: .; j_call: TRBJ1-1; cdr3_aa: ASSSRDGLEAF
v_call: TRBV5-8; d_call: .; j_call: TRBJ2-7; cdr3_aa: ASSLHSYSYEQY
v_call: TRBV9; d_call: .; j_call: TRBJ2-4; cdr3_aa: ASSIRDTPRDIQY
v_call: TRBV28; d_call: .; j_call: TRBJ2-7; cdr3_aa: ASSLGLVPPYEQY
v_call: TRBV5-5; d_call: TRBD1; j_call: TRBJ2-1; cdr3_aa: ASSLGQGAYNEQF
v_call: TRBV5-8; d_call: .; j_call: TRBJ2-7; cdr3_aa: ASSLVWEQY
v_call: TRBV7-9; d_call: .; j_call: TRBJ1-1; cdr3_aa: ASSLEANTEAF
v_call: TRBV4-2; d_call: TRBD2; j_call: TRBJ2-1; cdr3_aa: ASSLGLAGGPGAEQF
v_call: TRBV5-1; d_call: .; j_call: TRBJ1-4; cdr3_aa: ASSLDREDEKLF
v_call: TRBV28; d_call: .; j_call: TRBJ2-2; cdr3_aa: ASRSGRTGELF
v_call: TRBV29-1; d_call: .; j_call: TRBJ2-5; cdr3_aa: SVDVQGTETQY
v_call: TRBV7-2; d_call: TRBD1; j_call: TRBJ1-2; cdr3_aa: ASSLALGQGARGYT
v_call: TRBV5-4; d_call: .; j_call: TRBJ1-1; cdr3_aa: ASSPTAGNTEAF
v_call: TRBV10-2; d_call: .; j_call: TRBJ2-7; cdr3_aa: ASRGQQRGELS
v_call: TRBV11-3; d_call: TRBD1; j_call: TRBJ2-7; cdr3_aa: ASSVNRDRRHEQY
v_call: TRBV19; d_call: .; j_call: TRBJ2-5; cdr3_aa: ASSRQDQETQY
v_call: TRBV6-5; d_call: .; j_call: TRBJ1-1; cdr3_aa: ASSYSRRANTEAF
v_call: TRBV5-4; d_call: TRBD1; j_call: TRBJ2-4; cdr3_aa: ASSSQTGGKNIQY
v_call: TRBV21-1; d_call: .; j_call: TRBJ1-1; cdr3_aa: ASSKASEQTNTEAF
v_call: TRBV7-2; d_call: TRBD1; j_call: TRBJ2-1; cdr3_aa: ASSRTGSSYNEQF